This T cell receptor beta chain was documented in a study of blood T cell repertoires in COVID-19 (dated by TCRdb to between 2020 and 2021). Notes on the research overall: Collaborator samples came from the United States, Italy and Spain and covered acute and convalescent phases of COVID-19. Where available, HLA class I and class II types were obtained from metadata supplied by the sample provider rather than from assay-based typing. The dataset comprised deeply sampled blood TCRbeta repertoires from subjects exposed to, actively infected with, or recovered from COVID-19. The repertoires were made available in a free public database intended to serve as a resource for research on the immune response to SARS-CoV-2. The sample metadata nearly always contained a de-identified subject ID, COVID-19 status, age in years and sex. Samples were obtained from the ongoing ImmuneRACE study (first 160 participants) and from 1,254 subjects provided by 6 global collaborators. The prospective study material was composed of cDNA or gDNA derived from T cells, B-cell-depleted T cells, or PBMCs.

In the prospective study, participants were about 18 to 100 years old, resided in about two dozen geographic areas of the United States, and were enrolled through a virtual design. To assign participants to cohorts, the prospective study relied on clinical history that participants themselves reported in a screening survey and a study questionnaire. Recovered participants in ImmuneRACE Cohort 3 were defined by two consecutive negative NP/OP PCR tests, clearance by a healthcare professional, or resolution of symptoms. Mobile phlebotomists in the prospective study collected whole blood, serum and a nasopharyngeal or oropharyngeal swab from every participant. Participants in the prospective study had the option to provide additional blood draws and questionnaires over a roughly 2-month period. Prospective study blood samples were shipped either frozen or at room temperature before DNA extraction.

Details on this clone: There is no known antigen for this receptor. No per-base quality is available; no much larger clone lies one base away.

TCRbeta CDR3 regions were amplified from genomic DNA by means of the immunoSEQ Assay, a bias-controlled multiplex PCR. In the source study's methods: The number of nucleated cells in each sample was estimated by amplification of reference gene primers within the assay. To quantify the absolute abundance of each unique TCRbeta CDR3 rearrangement, sequence reads were collapsed and filtered. For each sample, productive Simpson clonality was calculated by taking the square root of Simpson's diversity index across productive rearrangements. Imported from immuneACCESS, the table was reduced by TCRdb to in-frame sequences with V and J called. These copies leave out some clones; in studies compared against another copy, an unresolved V gene accounts for under half, and the cause of the remainder is not known. That table is the source of V, J and clone size, and D and trimming were worked out from the DNA. The sample profile shows fewer than 450,000 clones; 70% to 90% of them were found once. Together, the top ten hold about 1.2% of the sample.

Points the paper makes about the study in general: The quantity of clinical and demographic metadata differed by source and by participant and was supplied without curation.

The CDR3, from cysteine to phenylalanine, totals 12 residues. The sequence is cut down to CDR3 DNA, 36 bases in frame from base 1. Unmatched junction bases come to 7, with V trimmed by 7 bases and J by 15 bases. The germline V gene yields SGHTA for CDR1 and FQGNSA for CDR2. This chain joins TRBV7-2 to TRBJ2-1, and 12 junction bases match TRBD2. The TCR was taken from a woman aged 18-29 years who had recovered from COVID-19. The sample comprised PBMCs or T cells enriched from blood (not recorded which). The CDR3: CASTLAGGPRFF. The DNA is TGTGCCAGCACCCTAGCGGGGGGGCCCCGGTTCTTC.